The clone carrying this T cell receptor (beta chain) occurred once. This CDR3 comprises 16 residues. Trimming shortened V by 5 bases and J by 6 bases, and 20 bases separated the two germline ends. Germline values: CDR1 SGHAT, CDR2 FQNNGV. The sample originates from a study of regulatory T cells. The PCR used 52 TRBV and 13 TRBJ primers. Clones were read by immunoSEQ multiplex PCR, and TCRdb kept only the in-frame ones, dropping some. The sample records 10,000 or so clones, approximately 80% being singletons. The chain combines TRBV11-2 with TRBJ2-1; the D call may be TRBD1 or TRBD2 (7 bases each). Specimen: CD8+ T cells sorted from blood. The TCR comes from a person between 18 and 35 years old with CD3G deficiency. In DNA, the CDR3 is TGTGCCAGCAGCCCTCAGGGGGGGCGGGGGACCAATGAGCAGTTCTTC. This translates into CASSPQGGRGTNEQFF.